The 20 T cell receptor beta chains presented below share a single source sample, sequenced in a study of T-cell memory formation after mild COVID-19. TCRdb independently ran MiXCR on the 5' RACE reads; one entry per CDR3 protein. Of around 150,000 distinct CDR3 sequences in the sample, under 14% were seen once. The sequenced sample was PBMCs or a T cell subset sorted from them (not recorded which). The receptors come from a man aged 18 to 29 who had mild COVID-19 (a few samples of this study predate the infection). Cell type and time point are not known.

This clonotype was detected only a few times. The rearrangement uses TRBV6-2 or TRBV6-3 and TRBJ1-1, with unresolved D. V gave up 4 bases and J gave up 5 bases, with 8 bases separating them. CDR3 length equals 12 residues. Germline-derived CDR1 and CDR2 are MNHEY and SVGEGT. CDR3 sequence (DNA): TGTGCCAGCAGTTGGGTAGTTACTGAAGCTTTCTTT. It encodes CASSWVVTEAFF.

This rearrangement joins TRBV28 to TRBJ2-2; either TRBD1 or TRBD2 may fit D (6 bases each). The CDR3 covers 17 residues. Germline lookup yields CDR1 MDHEN and CDR2 SYDVKM. Trimming left V 6 bases short and J 3 bases short, with 20 bases between. The CDR3 nucleotides read TGTGCCAGCAGGCCTGGGGGCGTGGGGGGCTACACCGGGGAGCTGTTTTTT. This sequence encodes CASRPGGVGGYTGELFF.

This clonotype was detected a few times. The chain links TRBV7-2 to TRBJ1-1; D gene unclear. There are 13 residues in the CDR3. Germline loops: CDR1 SGHTA, CDR2 FQGNSA. V lost 5 bases and J lost 11, with 18 bases in between. CDR3 nucleotides: TGTGCCAGCAGCCTCCCGCCGATGGCCCCCGCTTTCTTT. Its protein product is CASSLPPMAPAFF.

The V and J genes are TRBV7-9 and TRBJ1-2; the D gene is possibly TRBD1 (5 bases). V lost 5 bases, J lost 6 bases, and 16 bases lay in between. The CDR3 consists of 14 residues. Germline lookup yields CDR1 SEHNR and CDR2 FQNEAQ (reference sequence). CDR3 amino acids: CASSALGDVDGYTF. The CDR3, as DNA: TGTGCCAGCAGCGCCTTAGGGGATGTGGATGGCTACACCTTC.

This clonotype was seen more than once but under ten times. V and J are TRBV29-1 and TRBJ2-4; D is possibly TRBD1 (6 bases). CDR3 length: 13 residues. Germline assignment: CDR1 SQVTM and CDR2 ANQGSEA. V lost 3 bases and J 12 bases, leaving 18 bases between the germline ends. The CDR3 here is CSVETSAGTNQYF. The CDR3 region has the DNA TGCAGCGTTGAGACCTCCGCCGGGACAAATCAGTACTTC.

This chain links TRBV6-5 with TRBJ2-2; TRBD1 might be the D (6 bases). Germline V lookup: CDR1 MNHEY, CDR2 SVGAGI. CDR3 size: 13 residues. Trimming cost V 3 bases and J 8 bases, with 10 bases left between them. For the CDR3, the DNA is TGTGCCAGCAGTTATACAGGGTTGGGGGAGCTGTTTTTT. Residues: CASSYTGLGELFF.

In this sample, this clonotype turned up a few times. The chain uses TRBV6-4 and TRBJ2-3, with D possibly matching TRBD2 (6 bases). Germline V gene lookup returns CDR1 MRHNA and CDR2 SNTAGT. Trimming pared 2 bases from V and 10 bases from J, leaving 19 bases between. The CDR3 contains 15 residues. The CDR3 reads CASSDQPQEGFSQYF. The CDR3 DNA is TGTGCCAGCAGTGACCAACCCCAGGAGGGGTTCTCGCAGTATTTT.

This clonotype was counted only a few times. The chain is built from TRBV4-3 and TRBJ2-7; 8 nucleotides match TRBD1. Germline-derived CDR1 and CDR2 are LGHNA and YSLEER. This CDR3 region has 17 residues. V was pared by 0 bases and J by 5 bases, with 12 bases of the junction left unmatched. The CDR3 DNA reads as TGCGCCAGCAGCCAAGATCTTATAACAGGGGGTTCGCACGAGCAGTACTTC. Translating it yields CASSQDLITGGSHEQYF.

The table lists this clonotype with a few counts. The chain is built from TRBV5-1 and TRBJ2-7, with D hard to call. V lost 4 bases to trimming and J lost 2 bases, with 7 bases between them. The CDR3 loop spans 12 amino acids. Germline V lookup: CDR1 SGHRS, CDR2 YFSETQ. DNA for the CDR3: TGCGCCAGCAGCAGGACGACCTACGAGCAGTACTTC. It is translated as CASSRTTYEQYF. The variable domain in full, completed from reference TRBV5-1 and TRBJ2-7, reads KAGVTQTPRYLIKTRGQQVTLSCSPISGHRSVSWYQQTPGQGLQFLFEYFSETQRNKGNFPGRFSGRQFSNSRSEMNVSTLELGDSALYLCASSRTTYEQYFGPGTRLTVT.

The chain recombines TRBV28 with TRBJ2-5, with D unresolved. V lost 4 bases, J lost 2 bases, and 11 bases lay in between. This CDR3 is built from 14 residues. CDR1 MDHEN and CDR2 SYDVKM come from the germline V gene. CDR3 sequence reads: CASSSPALQETQYF. The CDR3 nucleotides are TGTGCCAGCAGTTCTCCGGCCTTACAAGAGACCCAGTACTTC.

The chain has TRBV24-1 and TRBJ2-1; possibly TRBD1 for D (5 bases). The V and J ends lost 4 bases and 4 bases respectively, with 16 bases between them. The CDR3 has 16 residues. Germline V gene lookup returns CDR1 KGHDR and CDR2 SFDVKD. This chain's CDR3 is CATSEPGNVRYNEQFF. In nucleotides, the CDR3 is TGTGCCACCAGTGAACCAGGGAATGTAAGGTACAATGAGCAGTTCTTC.

The rearrangement joins TRBV23-1 to TRBJ2-1, with TRBD1 identical over 8 bases. TRBV23-1 is given ORF status, its function remaining uncertain. V gave up 3 bases and J gave up 4 bases; unmatched junction bases: 8. This CDR3 is 16 amino acids long. The CDR3 region has the DNA TGCGCCAGCAGTCACTCATCTGGGGACAGGTACAATGAGCAGTTCTTC. It yields the protein CASSHSSGDRYNEQFF.

This chain connects TRBV12-3 or TRBV12-4 to TRBJ1-4; D unresolved. The V gene lost 3 bases and the J gene lost 8 bases, with 10 bases spanning the gap. The CDR3 contains 13 residues. In nucleotides, the CDR3 is TGTGCCAGCAGTTTTGCGAGGCGGGAAAAACTGTTTTTT. Protein sequence: CASSFARREKLFF.

This clonotype was counted between two and nine times. This chain joins TRBV7-2 and TRBJ2-5, with 8 positions matching TRBD2. V gave up 5 bases and J gave up 5 bases; unmatched junction bases: 7. Germline CDR1 reads SGHTA; CDR2 reads FQGNSA. CDR3 length: 14 residues. The CDR3 nucleotides are TGTGCCAGCAGCAGAGGACTAGCAAGTGAGACCCAGTACTTC. It yields the protein CASSRGLASETQYF.

The chain joins TRBV6-2 or TRBV6-3 to TRBJ1-1, with TRBD1 matching 9 bases. Per germline, CDR1 MNHEY and CDR2 SVGEGT. J lost 3 bases, V lost 2 bases, and 4 bases had no gene match. The CDR3 spans 15 residues. This chain's CDR3 is CASSYLTGGYTEAFF. The CDR3 DNA reads as TGTGCCAGCAGTTACCTGACAGGGGGGTACACTGAAGCTTTCTTT.

This clonotype came up a few times. The genes are TRBV10-3 and TRBJ1-4, with no clear D. V was cut by 10 bases and J by 8 bases, with 17 bases left in between. There are 13 residues in the CDR3. In germline, CDR1 is ENHRY, CDR2 SYGVKD. CDR3 coding DNA: TGTGCCACCAAGGAAGAGTTCCGAGAAAAACTGTTTTTT. It codes for CATKEEFREKLFF.

The chain joins TRBV5-4 to TRBJ2-1, with D uncertain. Trimming took off 2 bases at V and 5 bases at J, with 14 bases between the two ends. The germline gives CDR1 SGHNT, CDR2 YYREEE (reference sequence). The CDR3 has 15 amino acids. This chain's CDR3 is CASSFGGPEHNEQFF. The CDR3 DNA reads as TGTGCCAGCAGCTTCGGCGGTCCCGAGCACAATGAGCAGTTCTTC. Full variable domain (rest looked up from reference TRBV5-4 and TRBJ2-1): ETGVTQSPTHLIKTRGQQVTLRCSSQSGHNTVSWYQQALGQGPQFIFQYYREEENGRGNFPPRFSGLQFPNYSSELNVNALELDDSALYLCASSFGGPEHNEQFFGPGTRLTVL.

The sample holds many counts of this clonotype. This chain links TRBV7-2 with TRBJ1-5; D remains ambiguous. Between the trimmed V and J ends, which lost 0 bases and 2 bases, there was a span of 8 bases. The CDR3 has 15 residues. Germline V gene sequence: CDR1 SGHTA, CDR2 FQGNSA. The DNA of the CDR3 is TGTGCCAGCAGCTTAGCCTTGGGAGGCAATCAGCCCCAGCATTTT. It codes for CASSLALGGNQPQHF.

The rearrangement links TRBV29-1 to TRBJ2-7, with 9 bases matching TRBD1. V dropped 4 bases and J dropped 3; count of bases not matched to a gene: 4. CDR1 SQVTM and CDR2 ANQGSEA come from the germline V gene. The CDR3 loop spans 13 amino acids. For the CDR3, the DNA is TGCAGCGTTGCCCCGGGACAGGGCTACGAGCAGTACTTC. It encodes CSVAPGQGYEQYF.

At least ten counts were recorded for this clonotype. The chain joins TRBV5-1 to TRBJ2-3; D gene unclear. Trimming removed 4 bases at V and 3 bases at J, with 15 bases between. CDR1 is SGHRS and CDR2 is YFSETQ in the germline V gene. This CDR3 region has 15 residues. The CDR3: CASSTTPTLTDTQYF. Here the CDR3 DNA reads TGCGCCAGCAGCACCACCCCGACCCTAACAGATACGCAGTATTTT.